The clone carrying this TCR beta chain was detected many times. The antigen is unknown. The junction departs from germline at one end; a sequencing error may be responsible. The data belong to a study of metastatic and nonmetastatic thyroid tumors. As for the study in general: Across blood and tumor or nodule tissue, repertoires from malignant and benign thyroid patients were compared with one another. Points from the study as a whole: Benign nodules reportedly had significantly lower TCR beta diversity than malignant thyroid tumors in blood and tumor.

In the authors' methods: It was from CDR3 differences across clinicopathological groups that a distant-metastasis classifier for papillary thyroid cancer was built. TCRdb re-called the PCR reads via MiXCR. TCRdb, rather than the study authors, made the V and J calls. The sample yields 20,000 to 25,000 clones, around 21% seen once. Ahead of thyroid surgery, no patient had received treatment of any kind. Sequencing was done on a sample of blood. This clonotype originated in a female donor with papillary thyroid cancer or a benign thyroid nodule (not recorded which). Some clones in this sample may be carry-over from other donors' samples.

This CDR3 is CSVEGTSGRGNIQYF. The CDR3, as DNA: TGCAGCGTCGAAGGGACTAGCGGGAGGGGGAACATTCAGTACTTC. The V gene is TRBV29-1, the J gene TRBJ2-4; 16 bases are shared with TRBD2. Germline values: CDR1 SQVTM, CDR2 ANQGSEA. The CDR3 has 15 amino acids.